This T cell receptor (beta chain) came from a study of cytomegalovirus exposure and HLA in healthy donors. Study-wide points: In a later analysis, donors in an Asian-associated ancestry cluster reportedly had fewer N-insertions in productive TCRs than the cohort mean.

V was clipped by 4 bases and J by 2 bases; unmatched bases: 8. The germline CDR1 and CDR2 sequences are SGHTA and FQGNSA. CDR3 size: 17 residues. Notes on this clone: Its specificity is not known.

The PCR contained 60 Vbeta and 13 Jbeta primers. Clones were sequenced by immunoSEQ multiplex PCR, and TCRdb holds only the in-frame ones, with some missing. Of 180,000 or so clones listed, over 60% were seen once; the top ten hold about 1.5%. The receptor comes from a man younger than 35 in good health and CMV-seronegative. The chain combines TRBV7-2 with TRBJ2-6; 7 bases line up with TRBD1. Sequencing used PBMCs. CDR3 loop: CASSSRQGPPGANVLTF. The CDR3 DNA sequence: TGTGCCAGCAGCTCCCGACAGGGACCCCCTGGGGCCAACGTCCTGACTTTC.